Below, 25 T cell receptor beta chains from the same sample are listed, as sequenced in a study of PD-1 blockade in classical Hodgkin lymphoma. Measured with immunoSEQ multiplex PCR; TCRdb has only the in-frame clones, and not every one. The sample yields under 80,000 clones, around nine tenths seen once. The sample's time point: cycle 4 day 1 (C4D1), after five to seven weeks of nivolumab. Each of the patients experienced relapse following autologous stem cell transplantation, and their brentuximab vedotin exposure differed. Specimen: peripheral blood mononuclear cells (PBMCs), collected before the fourth cycle of nivolumab. The receptors were gathered from a human donor with classical Hodgkin lymphoma.

The V and J genes are TRBV29-1 and TRBJ2-1, with 7 bases aligning to TRBD2. V lost 6 bases, J lost 9 bases, and 5 bases stayed unmatched. The germline V gene has CDR1 SQVTM and CDR2 ANQGSEA. CDR3 size: 11 residues. CDR3 protein: CSVATSLEQFF. CDR3 DNA sequence: TGCAGCGTGGCGACTAGCCTTGAGCAGTTCTTC.

The rearrangement uses TRBV5-5 and TRBJ1-1; 11 positions match TRBD1. The CDR3 sequence is 17 residues long. The V gene end was trimmed by 4 bases and the J gene end by 5 bases; junction bases not matched to a gene: 13. Looked up from germline, CDR1 is SGHKS and CDR2 is YYEKEE (reference sequence). The CDR3 loop is CASSTGQGAILYTEAFF. CDR3 DNA sequence: TGTGCCAGCAGCACTGGACAGGGGGCTATATTGTATACTGAAGCTTTCTTT. The entire variable domain, with the rest obtained from reference TRBV5-5 and TRBJ1-1, is as follows: DAGVTQSPTHLIKTRGQQVTLRCSPISGHKSVSWYQQVLGQGPQFIFQYYEKEERGRGNFPDRFSARQFPNYSSELNVNALLLGDSALYLCASSTGQGAILYTEAFFGQGTRLTVV.

The V call is TRBV7-2, the J call TRBJ2-1; possibly TRBD1 or TRBD2 for D (6 bases each). Germline-derived CDR1 and CDR2 are SGHTA and FQGNSA. The CDR3 sequence is 15 residues long. Trimming took 2 bases from V and 5 from J, leaving 13 bases between them. The CDR3 loop is CASSLRGRRDNEQFF. The DNA of the CDR3 is TGTGCCAGCAGCTTACGGGGGCGCCGAGACAATGAGCAGTTCTTC.

The CDR3 DNA sequence: TGCAGCGTGAAACAGGATCTGGTAGGGAACACTGAAGCTTTCTTT. Amino acid sequence: CSVKQDLVGNTEAFF. The genes are TRBV29-1 and TRBJ1-1, with D tentatively TRBD1 (5 bases). Trimming removed 6 bases from V and 1 base from J, with 18 bases in between. Germline lookup yields CDR1 SQVTM and CDR2 ANQGSEA. This CDR3 has 15 residues.

V gene TRBV30 combines with J gene TRBJ1-6, with D unresolved. The CDR3 consists of 13 residues. The V gene lost 5 bases and the J gene lost 5 bases, with 10 bases spanning the gap. Germline CDR1 reads GTSNPN; CDR2 reads SVGIG (reference sequence). The DNA for the CDR3 is TGTGCCTGGGGCGGACTCAATAATTCACCCCTCCACTTT. Protein sequence: CAWGGLNNSPLHF.

The chain has TRBV6-6 and TRBJ1-2; no clear D. Germline V gene lookup returns CDR1 MNHNY and CDR2 SVGAGI (reference sequence). The germline V and J ends were trimmed by 0 bases and 1 base, with 9 bases remaining between them. CDR3 length: 15 residues. The CDR3 here is CASSYSLGVNYGYTF. The CDR3 bases are TGTGCCAGCAGTTACTCACTAGGAGTTAACTATGGCTACACCTTC.

The chain couples TRBV6-6 to TRBJ2-1, with D maybe TRBD1 (5 bases). The V gene's germline CDR1 is MNHNY and CDR2 SVGAGI (reference sequence). V lost 3 bases, J lost 2 bases, and 14 bases lay in between. The CDR3 has 16 amino acids. CDR3 loop: CASSYPSIGAYNEQFF. The CDR3 nucleotides are TGTGCCAGCAGTTATCCGTCTATAGGGGCCTACAATGAGCAGTTCTTC.

CDR3 residues: CASSPQAWGNTEAFF. The CDR3 DNA follows: TGCGCCAGCAGCCCCCAGGCGTGGGGAAACACTGAAGCTTTCTTT. The chain employs TRBV5-1 and TRBJ1-1; unclear D gene. The CDR3 sequence is 15 residues long. CDR1 and CDR2 from the germline V gene are SGHRS and YFSETQ. Trimming pared 4 bases from V and 2 bases from J, leaving 15 bases between.

The rearrangement links TRBV6-5 to TRBJ2-3; 7 bases agree with TRBD2. The CDR3 runs 13 residues. The V gene end was trimmed by 6 bases and the J gene end by 5 bases; junction bases not matched to a gene: 5. CDR1 MNHEY and CDR2 SVGAGI come from the germline V gene. The CDR3 region is CASRGRDRDTQYF. CDR3 DNA sequence: TGTGCCAGCAGAGGGAGGGATCGAGATACGCAGTATTTT.

The chain recombines TRBV21-1 with TRBJ2-5; the table calls TRBD1, which could not be checked here. TRBV21-1 is a documented pseudogene. The CDR3 covers 16 residues. As DNA, the CDR3 is TGTGCCAGCAGCAACCCGGTCAGGGGTTCAAGTTCGGCCCAGTACTTC. Its protein is CASSNPVRGSSSAQYF.

The chain uses TRBV4-1 and TRBJ1-2; no firm D call. Trimming took off 3 bases at V and 5 bases at J, with 16 bases between the two ends. Germline V gene lookup returns CDR1 MGHRA and CDR2 YSYEKL. This CDR3 has 15 residues. CDR3 loop: CASSHVGRELYGYTF. As DNA, the CDR3 is TGCGCCAGCAGCCACGTGGGAAGGGAACTATATGGCTACACCTTC.

DNA for the CDR3: TGTGCCAGCAGCCCTAGCCCCCACGACAGACAGACCCCTTACAATGAGCAGTTCTTC. This gives the protein CASSPSPHDRQTPYNEQFF. The V gene is TRBV7-9, the J gene TRBJ2-1; D may be TRBD1 or TRBD2 (5 bases each). V lost 5 bases and J lost 4, with 27 bases in between. This CDR3 region has 19 residues. The germline V gene encodes CDR1 SEHNR and CDR2 FQNEAQ (reference sequence).

J is TRBJ1-1 and V is TRBV5-1, with D maybe TRBD1 (6 bases). Germline V lookup: CDR1 SGHRS, CDR2 YFSETQ. V lost 7 bases and J 1 base, leaving 20 bases between the germline ends. The CDR3 runs to 16 residues. CDR3 region: CASARGAVGANTEAFF. CDR3 in DNA: TGCGCCAGCGCTCGGGGGGCCGTTGGGGCGAACACTGAAGCTTTCTTT.

This chain links TRBV5-1 with TRBJ2-1, with TRBD2 matching 10 bases. The CDR3 is 16 amino acids. CDR1 and CDR2 (germline): SGHRS, YFSETQ. V shed 6 bases and J 5 bases; nucleotides not matched to a gene: 11. The CDR3 nucleotides read TGCGCCAGCACTAAAGCGGGGGGGCCGCGAAACAATGAGCAGTTCTTC. Protein sequence: CASTKAGGPRNNEQFF.

The sample holds a few counts of this clone. No conserved phenylalanine or tryptophan is present at the end of the CDR3, so a read error is the likely explanation. Because the CDR3's place on the DNA is in doubt, the DNA is left out and the CDR3 is given as listed by TCRdb. The chain couples TRBV21-1 to TRBJ1-3. TRBV21-1 is tagged as a pseudogene. The CDR3 is 12 amino acids in total, end residues counted. This CDR3 reads CASSPWEGDIRI.

This chain connects TRBV5-1 to TRBJ2-2; D is perhaps TRBD1 or TRBD2 (6 bases each). Germline CDR1 SGHRS, CDR2 YFSETQ. The CDR3 is made up of 17 amino acids. Trimming shortened V by 4 bases and J by 0 bases, and 16 bases separated the two germline ends. The CDR3 region has the DNA TGCGCCAGCAGCCCTGTGGGGGGCCAAACGAACACCGGGGAGCTGTTTTTT. Its protein product is CASSPVGGQTNTGELFF.

The chain has TRBV6-5 and TRBJ1-3; D not resolved. Trimming took 2 bases from V and 5 from J, leaving 4 bases between them. The germline V gene encodes CDR1 MNHEY and CDR2 SVGAGI. The length of the CDR3 is 12 residues. CDR3 sequence reads: CASSYKRNTIYF. Written as DNA, the CDR3 is TGTGCCAGCAGTTACAAAAGAAACACCATATATTTT.

The chain joins TRBV5-1 to TRBJ2-1, with D possibly being TRBD1 or TRBD2 (5 bases each). The CDR3 is 15 amino acids. The germline V and J ends were trimmed by 4 bases and 6 bases, with 17 bases remaining between them. Looked up from germline, CDR1 is SGHRS and CDR2 is YFSETQ. CDR3 amino acids: CASSTLGESANEQFF. The CDR3 bases are TGCGCCAGCAGCACTCTGGGGGAATCGGCCAATGAGCAGTTCTTC.

The chain uses TRBV5-1 and TRBJ2-2; 8 bases map to TRBD1. This CDR3 comprises 15 residues. V lost 0 bases and J lost 6; bases outside the gene matches: 4. Germline assignment: CDR1 SGHRS and CDR2 YFSETQ. The CDR3 DNA is TGCGCCAGCAGCTTGGGACAGGGGCGGGCCGGGGAGCTGTTTTTT. It encodes CASSLGQGRAGELFF.

The rearrangement links TRBV11-2 to TRBJ2-5; D gene uncertain. The CDR3 length is 15 residues. V dropped 3 bases and J dropped 1 base, with 12 bases sitting between them. CDR1 is SGHAT, CDR2 FQNNGV, per germline. CDR3 region: CASSFLWSTQETQYF. The DNA for the CDR3 is TGTGCCAGCAGCTTCCTCTGGTCGACCCAAGAGACCCAGTACTTC.

The chain recombines TRBV11-2 with TRBJ2-5; D call uncertain. Germline values: CDR1 SGHAT, CDR2 FQNNGV. The CDR3 is made up of 16 amino acids. V gave up 4 bases and J gave up 3 bases, with 18 bases separating them. The CDR3 loop is CASSSRRSYVEETQYF. CDR3 coding DNA: TGTGCCAGCAGCTCCAGGCGGTCCTATGTGGAAGAGACCCAGTACTTC.

The chain combines TRBV28 with TRBJ1-1, with TRBD1 matching 9 bases. The ends lost 6 bases at V and 3 bases at J; junction bases unmatched: 8. This CDR3 region has 15 residues. CDR1 and CDR2 (germline): MDHEN, SYDVKM. CDR3 DNA: TGTGCCAGCAGAGGACAGGGGATTGGGGACACTGAAGCTTTCTTT. Translation gives CASRGQGIGDTEAFF.

The chain links TRBV7-9 to TRBJ1-1; no firm D call. CDR1 and CDR2 from the germline V gene are SEHNR and FQNEAQ (reference sequence). The CDR3 consists of 14 residues. V dropped 5 bases and J dropped 0 bases, with 10 bases sitting between them. CDR3 coding DNA: TGTGCCAGCAGCCCAAACCCCTTGAACACTGAAGCTTTCTTT. This sequence encodes CASSPNPLNTEAFF. The full variable domain, completed using reference TRBV7-9 and TRBJ1-1, is DTGVSQNPRHKITKRGQNVTFRCDPISEHNRLYWYRQTLGQGPEFLTYFQNEAQLEKSRLLSDRFSAERPKGSFSTLEIQRTEQGDSAMYLCASSPNPLNTEAFFGQGTRLTVV.

The chain links TRBV6-1 to TRBJ2-7; unclear D gene. V was cut by 6 bases and J by 5 bases, with 11 bases left in between. The CDR3 is made up of 12 amino acids. Germline V lookup: CDR1 MNHNS, CDR2 SASEGT. The DNA of the CDR3 is TGTGCCAGCAGGGACCCTTGGGACGAGCAGTACTTC. Its translation is CASRDPWDEQYF.

The CDR3: CASSIPVAKQPQHF. In nucleotides, the CDR3 is TGTGCCAGTAGTATCCCCGTGGCAAAACAGCCCCAGCATTTT. V is TRBV19 and J is TRBJ1-5; no clear D. From germline, CDR1 is LNHDA and CDR2 SQIVND (reference sequence). Trimming took off 3 bases at V and 7 bases at J, with 13 bases between the two ends. CDR3 length: 14 residues.